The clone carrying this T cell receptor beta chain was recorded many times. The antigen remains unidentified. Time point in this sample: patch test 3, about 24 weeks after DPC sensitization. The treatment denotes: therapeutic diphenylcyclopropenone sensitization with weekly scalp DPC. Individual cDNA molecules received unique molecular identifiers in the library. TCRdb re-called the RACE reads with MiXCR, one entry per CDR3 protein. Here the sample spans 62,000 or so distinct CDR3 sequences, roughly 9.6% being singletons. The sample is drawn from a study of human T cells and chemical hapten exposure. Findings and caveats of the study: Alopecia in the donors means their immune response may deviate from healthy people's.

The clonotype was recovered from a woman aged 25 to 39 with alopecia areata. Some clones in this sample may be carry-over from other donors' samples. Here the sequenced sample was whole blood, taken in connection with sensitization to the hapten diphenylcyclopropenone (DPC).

CDR3 sequence reads: CASSLLVAEQFF. The CDR3 bases are TGTGCCAGCAGCCTCCTAGTGGCTGAGCAGTTCTTC. The J gene is TRBJ2-1, the V gene TRBV3-1; D is ambiguous. The V gene lost 4 bases and the J gene lost 9 bases, with 10 bases spanning the gap. Germline V gives CDR1 LGHDT, CDR2 YNNKEL (reference sequence). This CDR3 has 12 amino acids.